Below are 16 T cell receptor beta chains sequenced from a single sample in a study of sequential checkpoint blockade in melanoma. This sample's treatment: randomized to nivolumab then ipilimumab (arm A) or the reverse (arm B). The repertoire was sequenced with immunoSEQ multiplex PCR; TCRdb's copy has only in-frame clones and lacks some. The sample records approximately 19,000 clones, approximately 26% being singletons. The specimen was tumor tissue (inferred from file names), collected from a patient given nivolumab and ipilimumab in sequence. The receptor source for this set is a human donor with melanoma.

This clone showed up just a few times. The rearrangement joins TRBV6-8 to TRBJ1-6, with D possibly being TRBD1 (5 bases). CDR3 size: 15 residues. Per the germline V gene, CDR1 is MNHGY and CDR2 is SAAAGT. V was pared by 6 bases and J by 0 bases, with 9 bases between. CDR3 nucleotides: TGTGCCAGCAGCCCCGACAGCTCCTATAATTCACCCCTCCACTTT. Translation gives CASSPDSSYNSPLHF.

This clone was detected only a few times. The chain employs TRBV11-3 and TRBJ2-5; no reliable D call. The CDR3 covers 15 residues. Germline V gives CDR1 SGHNT, CDR2 YENEEA. The V end lost 5 bases, the J end lost 2 bases, and 15 bases lay between the germline ends. In nucleotides, the CDR3 is TGTGCCAGCAGCCAGCTTGGCGGTTATCAAGAGACCCAGTACTTC. Translated: CASSQLGGYQETQYF. The full variable domain, its missing parts supplied by reference TRBV11-3 and TRBJ2-5, is EAGVVQSPRYKIIEKKQPVAFWCNPISGHNTLYWYLQNLGQGPELLIRYENEEAVDDSQLPKDRFSAERLKGVDSTLKIQPAELGDSAVYLCASSQLGGYQETQYFGPGTRLLVL.

The rearrangement uses TRBV6-8 and TRBJ2-1; 12 nucleotides line up with TRBD1. Germline V gene sequence: CDR1 MNHGY, CDR2 SAAAGT. The CDR3 extends over 15 amino acids. Losses at the gene ends were 6 bases for V and 8 bases for J; bases not matched to a gene: 8. The CDR3 coding sequence is TGTGCCAGCAGCTGGGGGGACAGGGGGCTCGATGAGCAGTTCTTC. It translates to CASSWGDRGLDEQFF.

The chain carries TRBV6-8 and TRBJ1-2; 9 nucleotides line up with TRBD1. CDR1 is MNHGY and CDR2 is SAAAGT in the germline V gene. Trimming cost V 5 bases and J 0 bases; bases outside gene matches: 13. CDR3 length: 18 residues. The CDR3 protein is CASSILFTGQGPNYGYTF. The CDR3 region has the DNA TGTGCCAGCAGTATACTGTTTACGGGACAGGGACCTAACTATGGCTACACCTTC.

The CDR3 sequence: CASSIGADRLRTGELFF. The CDR3 nucleotides are TGTGCCAGTAGTATTGGAGCGGATAGGCTCCGCACCGGGGAGCTGTTTTTT. The chain is built from TRBV19 and TRBJ2-2; tentative D call: TRBD2 (5 bases). The CDR3 loop spans 17 amino acids. V was pared by 3 bases and J by 4 bases, with 18 bases between. The germline gives CDR1 LNHDA, CDR2 SQIVND (reference sequence).

The chain employs TRBV15 and TRBJ2-7; perhaps TRBD1 as D (5 bases). The V end lost 5 bases, the J end lost 0 bases, and 14 bases lay between the germline ends. The CDR3 consists of 15 residues. Germline V gene data show CDR1 as LNHNV and CDR2 as YYDKDF (reference sequence). The CDR3 reads CATSVRETSSYEQYF. The DNA of the CDR3 is TGTGCCACCAGCGTCAGGGAAACATCCTCCTACGAGCAGTACTTC.

CDR3 in DNA: TGTGCCAGCCGACCCCTATCGGTTGCCTTTAACCAAGAGACCCAGTACTTC. Protein: CASRPLSVAFNQETQYF. The chain recombines TRBV6-8 with TRBJ2-5; D is undetermined. Germline V gene data show CDR1 as MNHGY and CDR2 as SAAAGT. The V gene lost 8 bases and the J gene lost 0 bases, with 22 bases spanning the gap. The CDR3 length is 17 residues.

This clone was picked up a small number of times. V is TRBV7-1 and J is TRBJ2-7; 9 nucleotides line up with TRBD1. TRBV7-1 counts as an open reading frame of uncertain function. CDR3 size: 13 residues. V lost 5 bases to trimming and J lost 6 bases; unmatched junction nucleotides: 5. The CDR3 loop reads CASSGTGLGEQYF. The CDR3 coding sequence is TGTGCCAGCAGCGGGACAGGGCTGGGCGAGCAGTACTTC.

V and J are TRBV6-8 and TRBJ2-3, with TRBD2 as a possible D gene (6 bases). V lost 3 bases and J 1 base, leaving 17 bases between the germline ends. Germline CDR1 reads MNHGY; CDR2 reads SAAAGT. The CDR3 is 17 amino acids. The CDR3 here is CASSYKPGLVRTDTQYF. The CDR3 region has the DNA TGTGCCAGCAGTTATAAACCGGGACTTGTACGCACAGATACGCAGTATTTT.

The chain couples TRBV6-8 to TRBJ2-3, with D uncertain. The CDR3 consists of 13 residues. The ends were cut back, 0 bases at V and 3 bases at J, with 4 bases in the middle. Germline loops: CDR1 MNHGY, CDR2 SAAAGT. The CDR3 loop is CASSYSLTDTQYF. The CDR3 bases are TGTGCCAGCAGTTACTCGTTGACAGATACGCAGTATTTT.

The chain combines TRBV29-1 with TRBJ1-1; D gene uncertain. The CDR3 sequence is 13 residues long. The V and J ends lost 6 bases and 0 bases respectively, with 11 bases between them. Per germline, CDR1 SQVTM and CDR2 ANQGSEA. CDR3 in DNA: TGCAGCGTCACTGGACGGTTGAACACTGAAGCTTTCTTT. Protein product: CSVTGRLNTEAFF. Complete variable domain (other parts from reference TRBV29-1 and TRBJ1-1): SAVISQKPSRDICQRGTSLTIQCQVDSQVTMMFWYRQQPGQSLTLIATANQGSEATYESGFVIDKFPISRPNLTFSTLTVSNMSPEDSSIYLCSVTGRLNTEAFFGQGTRLTVV.

This clone appeared a few times. The chain couples TRBV11-3 to TRBJ2-5; the D is unclear. Germline values: CDR1 SGHNT, CDR2 YENEEA. V was pared by 1 base and J by 0 bases, with 9 bases between. The CDR3 totals 15 residues. CDR3 protein: CASSLGLGYQETQYF. In DNA form, the CDR3 reads TGTGCCAGCAGCTTAGGGCTAGGGTACCAAGAGACCCAGTACTTC.

The chain recombines TRBV5-1 with TRBJ2-6, with TRBD1 identical over 8 bases. V shed 0 bases and J 4 bases; nucleotides not matched to a gene: 3. Germline CDR1 is SGHRS and CDR2 is YFSETQ. The CDR3 extends over 16 amino acids. In nucleotides, the CDR3 is TGCGCCAGCAGCTTGGTGACAGGGGCCGGGGCCAACGTCCTGACTTTC. Protein product: CASSLVTGAGANVLTF.

The chain links TRBV11-3 to TRBJ2-1; D remains ambiguous. Germline lookup yields CDR1 SGHNT and CDR2 YENEEA. V lost 2 bases, J lost 12 bases, and 20 bases lay in between. This CDR3 spans 15 amino acids. DNA for the CDR3: TGTGCCAGCAGCTTATCCCCGGTGCTCTCTTTGGTGCAGTTCTTC. Residues: CASSLSPVLSLVQFF. The entire variable domain, with the rest obtained from reference TRBV11-3 and TRBJ2-1, is as follows: EAGVVQSPRYKIIEKKQPVAFWCNPISGHNTLYWYLQNLGQGPELLIRYENEEAVDDSQLPKDRFSAERLKGVDSTLKIQPAELGDSAVYLCASSLSPVLSLVQFFGPGTRLTVL.

The J gene is TRBJ1-2, the V gene TRBV28; possible D gene TRBD1, 5 bases. Per the germline V gene, CDR1 is MDHEN and CDR2 is SYDVKM. Trimming pared 5 bases from V and 8 bases from J, leaving 12 bases between. This CDR3 has 12 amino acids. DNA for the CDR3: TGTGCCAGCAGTACCCCCAGGGAGGGCTACACCTTC. This encodes CASSTPREGYTF.

The chain is built from TRBV29-1 and TRBJ2-6; D might be TRBD2 (6 bases). V was clipped by 6 bases and J by 3 bases, with 30 bases between them. This CDR3 has 20 amino acids. Germline V CDR1 and CDR2: SQVTM, ANQGSEA. The CDR3 is CSVGDIGLSGVARGANVLTF. CDR3 DNA sequence: TGCAGCGTGGGTGATATTGGATTATCGGGGGTTGCTCGTGGGGCCAACGTCCTGACTTTC. Full variable domain (missing parts from reference TRBV29-1 and TRBJ2-6): SAVISQKPSRDICQRGTSLTIQCQVDSQVTMMFWYRQQPGQSLTLIATANQGSEATYESGFVIDKFPISRPNLTFSTLTVSNMSPEDSSIYLCSVGDIGLSGVARGANVLTFGAGSRLTVL.